The source of this T cell receptor beta chain is a study of T cell responses to AZD1222 COVID-19 vaccine. General study results and limits: Compared with day 0, the breadth and depth of the Spike-specific TCR repertoire rose significantly after two doses of AZD1222. Possibly, clonal diversity was underestimated; donors were largely white British and included more females. Repertoire sampling occurred only after the peak T cell response. The CD4 TCRs associated with vaccination extended across spike and predominated at 160-218 and 743-854.

This clone has just a few counts. Its antigen remains unknown. Trimming took 6 bases from V and 0 from J; bases not matched to a gene: 9. The CDR3 runs to 16 residues. Germline V gene lookup returns CDR1 SNHLY and CDR2 FYNNEI. Method: immunoSEQ multiplex PCR; TCRdb's copy keeps in-frame clones and lacks some. The sample holds over 85,000 clones, around 89% seen once. V and J are TRBV2 and TRBJ2-7, with 9 bases fitting TRBD2. The clonotype originates from an adult in good health. Sample: peripheral blood, taken on day 0 of AZD1222 vaccination. The CDR3 DNA follows: TGTGCCAGCAGAACACTAGCGGGTGCCTTCTCCTACGAGCAGTACTTC. It codes for CASRTLAGAFSYEQYF. Full variable domain (missing parts from reference TRBV2 and TRBJ2-7): EPEVTQTPSHQVTQMGQEVILRCVPISNHLYFYWYRQILGQKVEFLVSFYNNEISEKSEIFDDQFSVERPDGSNFTLKIRSTKLEDSAMYFCASRTLAGAFSYEQYFGPGTRLTVT.